This T cell receptor (beta chain) was sequenced during a study of T cell repertoires in cytomegalovirus infection. Germline CDR1 SGHTA, CDR2 FQGNSA. The CDR3 contains 15 residues. The ends lost 3 bases at V and 5 bases at J; junction bases unmatched: 3. TCRdb called the reads again in MiXCR, with one record for every CDR3 protein. The repertoire includes about half a million distinct CDR3 sequences, roughly 43% of them detected once, and approximately 40% sits in the top ten. In this sample, this clonotype turned up a few times. Its target is not known. The V gene is TRBV7-2, the J gene TRBJ2-1; 11 nucleotides line up with TRBD2. Material: cultured PBMCs, obtained from culture after CMV antigen stimulation. The receptor's source is a human donor in good health (CMV status not recorded). Some clones in this sample may be carry-over from other donors' samples. In nucleotides, the CDR3 is TGTGCCAGCAGCTTGCCGACTAGCGGGAACAATGAGCAGTTCTTC. Translated: CASSLPTSGNNEQFF.